The 13 T cell receptor beta chains below all came from one sample that was sequenced in a study of early stage breast cancer tumors. Repertoires were generated with immunoSEQ multiplex PCR, while TCRdb's copy carries only in-frame clones and drops some. The repertoire consists of some 75,000 clones, with approximately 79% occurring once and the leading ten covering under 3.5%. Sequencing used blood. These receptors all stem from a person between 60 and 69 years old with breast cancer.

The chain employs TRBV19 and TRBJ1-2; D ambiguous. This CDR3 spans 12 amino acids. Trimming removed 9 bases from V and 7 bases from J, with 15 bases in between. Germline assignment: CDR1 LNHDA and CDR2 SQIVND (reference sequence). CDR3 nucleotides: TGTGCCAGAGGGTCCGAGGGCCCTGGCTACACCTTC. This codes for CARGSEGPGYTF.

The rearrangement links TRBV15 to TRBJ2-3, with 9 bases aligning to TRBD2. The CDR3 contains 14 residues. Germline trimming cut 5 bases from V and 5 bases from J; bases unmatched to any gene: 5. Germline CDR1 LNHNV, CDR2 YYDKDF (reference sequence). This chain's CDR3 is CATSAGGTIDTQYF. The CDR3 DNA reads as TGTGCCACCAGCGCGGGGGGGACCATAGATACGCAGTATTTT.

The table lists this clone with a few counts. The chain recombines TRBV7-2 with TRBJ2-7; TRBD2 matches at 8 bases. The CDR3 is 15 amino acids. Looked up from germline, CDR1 is SGHTA and CDR2 is FQGNSA. The ends lost 3 bases at V and 7 bases at J; junction bases unmatched: 11. CDR3 residues: CASSLSTAGDREQYF. The CDR3 bases are TGTGCCAGCAGCTTGTCCACAGCGGGAGATCGAGAGCAGTACTTC.

The V and J genes are TRBV6-5 and TRBJ2-5, with a weak D call TRBD2 (5 bases). The CDR3 has 16 residues. Trimming shortened V by 0 bases and J by 5 bases, and 16 bases separated the two germline ends. CDR1 is MNHEY, CDR2 SVGAGI, per germline. The CDR3 loop reads CASSYSNLAGVETQYF. CDR3 coding DNA: TGTGCCAGCAGTTACTCGAATCTAGCCGGGGTGGAGACCCAGTACTTC.

This clone was detected once. This sequence joins TRBV5-5 and TRBJ2-5; 11 bases align to TRBD1. The CDR3 has 15 residues. Germline CDR1 is SGHKS and CDR2 is YYEKEE (reference sequence). V lost 5 bases to trimming and J lost 5 bases; unmatched junction nucleotides: 8. DNA for the CDR3: TGTGCCAGCAGATCGTCCGGGACAGGGGGGGAGACCCAGTACTTC. Its translation is CASRSSGTGGETQYF.

The genes are TRBV7-8 and TRBJ2-7; 8 bases match TRBD1. Germline CDR1 is SGHVS and CDR2 is FQNEAQ. The CDR3 is 13 residues long. The V gene end was trimmed by 5 bases and the J gene end by 11 bases; junction bases not matched to a gene: 11. The CDR3 DNA follows: TGTGCCAGCAGCCCACAACAGGGGGAAAAGAAGTACTTC. Its protein is CASSPQQGEKKYF. The full variable domain, in which reference TRBV7-8 and TRBJ2-7 provide the parts outside the CDR3, is GAGVSQSPRYKVAKRGQDVALRCDPISGHVSLFWYQQALGQGPEFLTYFQNEAQLDKSGLPSDRFFAERPEGSVSTLKIQRTQQEDSAVYLCASSPQQGEKKYFGPGTRLTVT.

The chain employs TRBV9 and TRBJ2-7; TRBD1 agrees at 11 bases. Per the germline V gene, CDR1 is SGDLS and CDR2 is YYNGEE. The CDR3 consists of 15 residues. Trimming cost V 4 bases and J 2 bases; bases outside gene matches: 5. This chain's CDR3 is CASSSRTGGTYEQYF. In nucleotides, the CDR3 is TGTGCCAGCAGCTCGCGGACAGGGGGCACCTACGAGCAGTACTTC.

The chain couples TRBV18 to TRBJ1-1, with 9 bases that match TRBD1. The ends lost 4 bases at V and 1 base at J; junction bases unmatched: 4. The CDR3 has 15 residues. The germline CDR1 and CDR2 sequences are KGHSH and LQKENI. CDR3 amino acids: CASSLGTGTNTEAFF. As DNA, the CDR3 is TGTGCCAGCTCACTGGGGACAGGGACGAACACTGAAGCTTTCTTT.

This clone was seen more than once but under ten times. The V call is TRBV5-4, the J call TRBJ2-7, with 7 bases aligning to TRBD1. Trimming at V came to 2 bases and at J to 2 bases, leaving 4 bases not matched to a gene. The V gene's germline CDR1 is SGHNT and CDR2 YYREEE (reference sequence). This CDR3 is 14 amino acids long. In nucleotides, the CDR3 is TGTGCCAGCAGCTTAGGGGGCGAGACCTACGAGCAGTACTTC. It translates to CASSLGGETYEQYF.

The V and J genes are TRBV19 and TRBJ1-5; D perhaps matches TRBD1 (5 bases). Germline V gives CDR1 LNHDA, CDR2 SQIVND (reference sequence). Trimming pared 3 bases from V and 3 bases from J, leaving 9 bases between. This CDR3 is 14 amino acids long. For the CDR3, the DNA is TGTGCCAGTAGTATCCGGGGGATCAATCAGCCCCAGCATTTT. Protein: CASSIRGINQPQHF.

This chain connects TRBV5-5 to TRBJ2-1, with 7 bases lining up with TRBD1. The CDR3 contains 15 residues. Losses at the gene ends were 4 bases for V and 5 bases for J; bases not matched to a gene: 9. Germline CDR1 SGHKS, CDR2 YYEKEE (reference sequence). CDR3 DNA sequence: TGTGCCAGCAGCCCCGACAGGGACATCAACAATGAGCAGTTCTTC. It codes for CASSPDRDINNEQFF.

V gene TRBV6-6 combines with J gene TRBJ2-5, with D maybe TRBD2 (6 bases). The ends were cut back, 2 bases at V and 4 bases at J, with 11 bases in the middle. This CDR3 is built from 14 residues. Germline V lookup: CDR1 MNHNY, CDR2 SVGAGI (reference sequence). The CDR3 DNA is TGTGCCAGCAGTTACGGCGGGGCCGGAGAGACCCAGTACTTC. Its protein is CASSYGGAGETQYF.

The J gene is TRBJ2-5, the V gene TRBV2, with D unresolved. The CDR3 sequence is 11 residues long. V lost 5 bases and J lost 5, with 6 bases in between. CDR1 and CDR2 (germline): SNHLY, FYNNEI. The CDR3 spells CASSQGETQYF. CDR3 DNA sequence: TGTGCCAGCAGTCAAGGCGAGACCCAGTACTTC.